This T cell receptor (beta chain) was sequenced for a study of CD8+CD57+ T cells in acquired aplastic anemia. Genomic DNA was employed as the template in profiling TCR beta VDJ and CDR3. TCRdb used MiXCR to reprocess the reads, holding one entry per CDR3 protein. The sample shows about 190,000 distinct CDR3 sequences, 48% of them seen only once. The CDR3 covers 19 residues. J was trimmed by 4 bases and V by 1 base; bases with no gene match: 15. The germline gives CDR1 LGHNT, CDR2 FRNRAP. All sequencing subjects had displayed CD8+CD57+ cell expansion on flow cytometry. The chain joins TRBV12-5 to TRBJ2-3; 9 nucleotides agree with TRBD2. The sequence was obtained from a human donor with aplastic anemia. The sequenced sample consisted of sorted CD4+, CD8+, or CD8+CD57+ T cells (not recorded which) from PBMCs. The CDR3 here is CASGLGLGWRGGRPDTQYF. The DNA of the CDR3 is TGTGCTAGTGGTTTGGGACTCGGATGGCGGGGGGGCCGTCCAGATACGCAGTATTTT.